This entry lists 10 T cell receptor beta chains sequenced from one sample in a study of CD8 T cells in Susac syndrome. RNA in amounts of about 0.45 to 1 ug was reverse transcribed with random hexamers. TCRdb itself ran the immunoSEQ multiplex PCR reads through MiXCR, one entry per CDR3 protein. This sample yields approximately 200,000 distinct CDR3 sequences, of which about 95% are seen a single time; under 0.095% belongs to the top ten. The material sequenced was CD4+ T cells from PBMCs. Every receptor here comes from a human donor with multiple sclerosis.

The V and J genes are TRBV4-2 and TRBJ1-1, with 7 bases lining up with TRBD1. There are 15 residues in the CDR3. The V gene's germline CDR1 is LGHNA and CDR2 YNFKEQ. V trimming: 0 bases; J trimming: 5 bases; junction bases outside the gene matches: 6. The CDR3 sequence is CASSQDLRGRTEAFF. The CDR3 DNA reads as TGTGCCAGCAGCCAAGACCTAAGGGGGCGAACTGAAGCTTTCTTT.

Only a few counts were recorded for this clonotype. The V gene is TRBV24-1, the J gene TRBJ2-5; no firm D call. Germline CDR1 is KGHDR and CDR2 is SFDVKD. CDR3 length: 13 amino acids. V was clipped by 4 bases and J by 3 bases, with 8 bases between them. CDR3 residues: CATSDTAKETQYF. Here the CDR3 DNA reads TGTGCCACCAGTGACACAGCAAAAGAGACCCAGTACTTC.

The chain links TRBV27 to TRBJ2-4, with D perhaps TRBD1 or TRBD2 (5 bases each). Germline values: CDR1 MNHEY, CDR2 SMNVEV (reference sequence). The CDR3 consists of 16 residues. V was clipped by 10 bases and J by 3 bases, with 22 bases between them. The CDR3, as DNA: TGTGCCACCCGCCCAAGTCCAGGGACGGTCAAAAACATTCAGTACTTC. This gives the protein CATRPSPGTVKNIQYF.

The rearrangement uses TRBV29-1 and TRBJ2-1, with D uncertain. V dropped 3 bases and J dropped 6 bases, with 9 bases sitting between them. Germline CDR1 is SQVTM and CDR2 is ANQGSEA. The length of the CDR3 is 12 residues. The CDR3 DNA reads TGCAGCGTTGAGAGGAGTATCAATGAGCAGTTCTTC. Translated, it gives CSVERSINEQFF.

The V gene is TRBV9, the J gene TRBJ1-4; D is unclear. From germline, CDR1 is SGDLS and CDR2 YYNGEE. Trimming removed 0 bases at V and 6 bases at J, with 12 bases between. This CDR3 has 15 amino acids. In nucleotides, the CDR3 is TGTGCCAGCAGCGTAGCTGGGAGGGTTGATGAAAAACTGTTTTTT. It translates to CASSVAGRVDEKLFF.

The chain carries TRBV20-1 and TRBJ2-1; 8 nucleotides match TRBD2. V trimming: 0 bases; J trimming: 10 bases; junction bases outside the gene matches: 2. CDR1 DFQATT and CDR2 SNEGSKA come from the germline V gene (reference sequence). The CDR3 runs 12 residues. CDR3 in amino acids: CSARERGREQFF. DNA for the CDR3: TGCAGTGCTAGAGAACGCGGGAGGGAGCAGTTCTTC.

The chain has TRBV10-3 and TRBJ2-7; TRBD1 aligns across 11 bases. After removal of 4 bases from V and 7 bases from J, the junction contained 6 bases not matched to a gene. This CDR3 comprises 14 residues. Germline V gene data show CDR1 as ENHRY and CDR2 as SYGVKD. The CDR3 DNA follows: TGTGCCATCAGTGGGGACAGGGGGTCGCGGGAGCAGTACTTC. Translation gives CAISGDRGSREQYF.

The chain recombines TRBV5-1 with TRBJ2-5; TRBD2 matches at 15 bases. Trimming removed 3 bases from V and 5 bases from J; junction bases left unmatched: 5. The CDR3 spans 16 residues. Per the germline V gene, CDR1 is SGHRS and CDR2 is YFSETQ. For the CDR3, the DNA is TGCGCCAGCAGCTCCGGGACTAGCGGGAGGATTGAGACCCAGTACTTC. It is translated as CASSSGTSGRIETQYF. The full variable domain, completed using reference TRBV5-1 and TRBJ2-5, is KAGVTQTPRYLIKTRGQQVTLSCSPISGHRSVSWYQQTPGQGLQFLFEYFSETQRNKGNFPGRFSGRQFSNSRSEMNVSTLELGDSALYLCASSSGTSGRIETQYFGPGTRLLVL.

This clonotype was recorded once. The chain joins TRBV3-1 to TRBJ1-2, with no clear D. The V gene lost 1 base and the J gene lost 1 base, with 10 bases spanning the gap. Germline loops: CDR1 LGHDT, CDR2 YNNKEL (reference sequence). The CDR3 totals 15 residues. Here the CDR3 DNA reads TGTGCCAGCAGCCAAGGGTCCGGGAGTAACTATGGCTACACCTTC. Its protein product is CASSQGSGSNYGYTF.

The DNA for the CDR3 is TGTGCCAGCAGCTGGGCCATCGGGGGAGAGACCCAGTACTTC. Its protein is CASSWAIGGETQYF. This rearrangement joins TRBV7-9 to TRBJ2-5; perhaps TRBD2 as D (6 bases). The CDR3 contains 14 residues. Germline values: CDR1 SEHNR, CDR2 FQNEAQ (reference sequence). V gave up 4 bases and J gave up 4 bases, with 13 bases separating them.